This passage covers 14 T cell receptor beta chains from one sample sequenced in a study of blood T cell repertoires in COVID-19. Data came from immunoSEQ multiplex PCR; TCRdb stores just in-frame clones and leaves some out. The repertoire holds 95,000 to 150,000 clones, approximately 85% seen once, with 5% to 7.5% in the top ten. The sample consisted of peripheral blood. The receptors were gathered from an elderly man with active or convalescent COVID-19.

The chain links TRBV7-8 to TRBJ2-5; 8 bases map to TRBD1. V lost 5 bases, J lost 5 bases, and 13 bases stayed unmatched. CDR3 length: 16 residues. In germline, CDR1 is SGHVS, CDR2 FQNEAQ. This chain's CDR3 is CASSPGQVTGGETQYF. In DNA, the CDR3 is TGTGCCAGCAGCCCGGGACAGGTTACTGGAGGGGAGACCCAGTACTTC. The whole variable domain, remainder taken from reference TRBV7-8 and TRBJ2-5, is GAGVSQSPRYKVAKRGQDVALRCDPISGHVSLFWYQQALGQGPEFLTYFQNEAQLDKSGLPSDRFFAERPEGSVSTLKIQRTQQEDSAVYLCASSPGQVTGGETQYFGPGTRLLVL.

This clone was recorded many times. The chain links TRBV5-1 to TRBJ1-3; D unclear. This CDR3 contains 17 residues. CDR1 and CDR2 from the germline V gene are SGHRS and YFSETQ. The ends were cut back, 0 bases at V and 0 bases at J, with 13 bases in the middle. DNA of the CDR3: TGCGCCAGCAGCTTGGACGGGGAATGGTCCTCTGGAAACACCATATATTTT. Translated, it gives CASSLDGEWSSGNTIYF.

This chain links TRBV9 with TRBJ2-2; TRBD1 is a possible D gene (5 bases). From germline, CDR1 is SGDLS and CDR2 YYNGEE. The CDR3 runs 16 residues. V dropped 9 bases and J dropped 2 bases, with 20 bases sitting between them. Here the CDR3 reads CATGRQSPSNTGELFF. Here the CDR3 DNA reads TGTGCCACCGGACGACAGTCCCCCTCAAACACCGGGGAGCTGTTTTTT.

V is TRBV28 and J is TRBJ1-6; a possible D gene is TRBD1 (6 bases). V was clipped by 2 bases and J by 9 bases, with 11 bases between them. The CDR3 is 14 residues long. Germline loops: CDR1 MDHEN, CDR2 SYDVKM. The CDR3 reads CASSLPGAGSPLHF. As DNA, the CDR3 is TGTGCCAGCAGTTTACCAGGGGCCGGTTCACCCCTCCACTTT.

The V call is TRBV7-9, the J call TRBJ1-5; the D gene is possibly TRBD1 (5 bases). CDR1 is SEHNR, CDR2 FQNEAQ, per germline (reference sequence). Trimming pared 4 bases from V and 7 bases from J, leaving 11 bases between. CDR3 length: 13 amino acids. The CDR3 bases are TGTGCCAGCAGCTCAGGGTCGTCGCAGCCCCAGCATTTT. Its protein is CASSSGSSQPQHF.

The V call is TRBV6-2 or TRBV6-3, the J call TRBJ2-1; D may be TRBD2 (6 bases). Looked up from germline, CDR1 is MNHEY and CDR2 is SVGEGT. CDR3 size: 14 residues. The V gene lost 0 bases and the J gene lost 10 bases, with 13 bases spanning the gap. The CDR3 sequence: CASSYSGSGKEQFF. DNA of the CDR3: TGTGCCAGCAGTTACTCGGGTAGCGGAAAGGAGCAGTTCTTC.

V usage is TRBV19 and J usage is TRBJ1-1; D is undetermined. Germline CDR1 and CDR2: LNHDA and SQIVND (reference sequence). The V gene lost 9 bases and the J gene lost 1 base, with 21 bases spanning the gap. The CDR3 spans 16 residues. In DNA form, the CDR3 reads TGTGCCAGCATGACCAACGGTCGGGGAACGAACACTGAAGCTTTCTTT. It codes for CASMTNGRGTNTEAFF.

The CDR3 nucleotides are TGTGCCAGCAGCCAGACTAGCGGATCCTACGAGCAGTACTTC. Protein product: CASSQTSGSYEQYF. This chain links TRBV7-3 with TRBJ2-7, with 9 bases aligning to TRBD2. J was trimmed by 1 base and V by 5 bases; bases with no gene match: 3. The CDR3 spans 14 residues. Germline lookup yields CDR1 SGHTA and CDR2 FQGTGA.

This chain links TRBV30 with TRBJ1-4; a weak D match, TRBD1 (5 bases). V was cut by 0 bases and J by 6 bases, with 14 bases left in between. Germline V gene sequence: CDR1 GTSNPN, CDR2 SVGIG (reference sequence). The CDR3 has 15 residues. The CDR3 reads CAWSVPHKGDEKLFF. The CDR3 region has the DNA TGTGCCTGGAGTGTACCTCACAAAGGGGATGAAAAACTGTTTTTT.

V usage is TRBV28 and J usage is TRBJ1-5; D gene ambiguous. The V gene lost 5 bases and the J gene lost 3 bases, with 23 bases spanning the gap. CDR3 length: 18 amino acids. Germline CDR1 MDHEN, CDR2 SYDVKM. The CDR3: CASSTTLGLLSSNQPQHF. DNA of the CDR3: TGTGCCAGCAGTACAACCCTCGGACTCCTAAGTTCCAATCAGCCCCAGCATTTT. Filled out from reference TRBV28 and TRBJ1-5, the complete variable domain reads DVKVTQSSRYLVKRTGEKVFLECVQDMDHENMFWYRQDPGLGLRLIYFSYDVKMKEKGDIPEGYSVSREKKERFSLILESASTNQTSMYLCASSTTLGLLSSNQPQHFGDGTRLSIL.

This clone came up once. The chain uses TRBV5-4 and TRBJ2-7; TRBD1 might be the D (6 bases). The CDR3 length is 15 residues. Trimming removed 4 bases from V and 3 bases from J, with 17 bases in between. Germline loops: CDR1 SGHNT, CDR2 YYREEE (reference sequence). The CDR3 DNA follows: TGTGCCAGCAGCCTACCGACAGGTCAGAACTACGAGCAGTACTTC. Translation gives CASSLPTGQNYEQYF.

The chain carries TRBV18 and TRBJ2-6; possibly TRBD1 for D (6 bases). In germline, CDR1 is KGHSH, CDR2 LQKENI. The ends were cut back, 0 bases at V and 0 bases at J, with 12 bases in the middle. CDR3 length: 18 residues. CDR3 nucleotide sequence: TGTGCCAGCTCACCACCGGGGGCTGGTGGCTCTGGGGCCAACGTCCTGACTTTC. Its translation: CASSPPGAGGSGANVLTF.

The chain recombines TRBV6-5 with TRBJ1-2, with D possibly TRBD1 on 6 matching bases. Deletions cut 5 bases from V and 3 bases from J, with 10 bases between. Germline CDR1 MNHEY, CDR2 SVGAGI. CDR3 length: 13 residues. The CDR3 loop is CASSRAGDYGYTF. Written as DNA, the CDR3 is TGTGCCAGCAGTAGAGCAGGGGACTATGGCTACACCTTC.

This chain joins TRBV11-2 and TRBJ2-7; TRBD2 matches 9 bases. CDR1 and CDR2 (germline): SGHAT, FQNNGV. The V gene end was trimmed by 8 bases and the J gene end by 2 bases; junction bases not matched to a gene: 4. This CDR3 region has 13 residues. This CDR3 is CASGGGRAYEQYF. Here the CDR3 DNA reads TGTGCCAGCGGGGGCGGGAGGGCCTACGAGCAGTACTTC.